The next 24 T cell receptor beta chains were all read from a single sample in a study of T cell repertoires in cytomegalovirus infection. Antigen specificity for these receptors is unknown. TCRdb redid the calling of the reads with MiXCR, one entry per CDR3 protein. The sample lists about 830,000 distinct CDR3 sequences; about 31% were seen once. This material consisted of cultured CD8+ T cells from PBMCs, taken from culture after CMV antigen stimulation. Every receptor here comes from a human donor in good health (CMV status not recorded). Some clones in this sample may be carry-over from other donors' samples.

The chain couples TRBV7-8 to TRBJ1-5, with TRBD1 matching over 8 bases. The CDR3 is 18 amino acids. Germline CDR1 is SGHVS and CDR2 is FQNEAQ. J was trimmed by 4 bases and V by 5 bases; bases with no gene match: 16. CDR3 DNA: TGTGCCAGCAGCCGAACCCCGACAGGGGAGGTGAGGAATCAGCCCCAGCATTTT. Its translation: CASSRTPTGEVRNQPQHF.

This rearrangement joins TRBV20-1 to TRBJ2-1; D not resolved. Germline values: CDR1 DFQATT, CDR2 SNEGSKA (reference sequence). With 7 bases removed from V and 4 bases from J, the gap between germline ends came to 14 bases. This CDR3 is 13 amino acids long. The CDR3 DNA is TGCAGTGTATACGACCGTGAGTACAATGAGCAGTTCTTC. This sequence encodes CSVYDREYNEQFF.

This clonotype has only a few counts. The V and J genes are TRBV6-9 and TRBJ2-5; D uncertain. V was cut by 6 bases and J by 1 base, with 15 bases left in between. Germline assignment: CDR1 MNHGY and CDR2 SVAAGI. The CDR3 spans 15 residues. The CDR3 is CASSRWTDFQETQYF. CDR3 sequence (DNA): TGTGCCAGCAGCCGCTGGACCGATTTCCAAGAGACCCAGTACTTC.

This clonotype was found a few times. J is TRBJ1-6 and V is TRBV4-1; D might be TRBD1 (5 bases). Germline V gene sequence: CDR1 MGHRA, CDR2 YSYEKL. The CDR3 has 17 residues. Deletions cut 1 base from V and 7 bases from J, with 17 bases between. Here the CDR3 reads CASSQVEGPGLNSPLHF. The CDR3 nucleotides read TGCGCCAGCAGCCAAGTAGAGGGGCCCGGACTGAATTCACCCCTCCACTTT.

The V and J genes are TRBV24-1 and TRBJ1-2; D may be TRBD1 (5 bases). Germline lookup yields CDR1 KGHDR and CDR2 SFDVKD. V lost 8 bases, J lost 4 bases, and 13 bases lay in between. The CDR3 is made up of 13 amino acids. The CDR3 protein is CATTLGGIYGYTF. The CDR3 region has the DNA TGTGCCACCACCCTGGGGGGTATCTATGGCTACACCTTC.

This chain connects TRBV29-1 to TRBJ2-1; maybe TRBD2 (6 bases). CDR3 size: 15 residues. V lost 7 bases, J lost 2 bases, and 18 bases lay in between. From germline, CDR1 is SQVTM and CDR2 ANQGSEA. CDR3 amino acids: CSGEAGHRAYNEQFF. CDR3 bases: TGCAGCGGGGAGGCTGGACACCGAGCCTACAATGAGCAGTTCTTC.

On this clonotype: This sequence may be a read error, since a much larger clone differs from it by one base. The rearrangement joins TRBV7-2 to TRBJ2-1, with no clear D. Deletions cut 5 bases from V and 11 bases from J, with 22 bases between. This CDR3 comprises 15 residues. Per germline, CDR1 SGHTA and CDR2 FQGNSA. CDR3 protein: CASSLSGLSANKQFF. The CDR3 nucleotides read TGTGCCAGCAGCCTGTCCGGCCTCTCCGCTAATAAGCAGTTCTTC.

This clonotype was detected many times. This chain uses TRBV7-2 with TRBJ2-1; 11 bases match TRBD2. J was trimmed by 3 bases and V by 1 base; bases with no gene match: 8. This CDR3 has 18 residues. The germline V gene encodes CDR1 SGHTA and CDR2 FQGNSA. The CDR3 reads CASSLVASGGPLYNEQFF. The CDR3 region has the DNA TGTGCCAGCAGCTTAGTGGCTAGCGGGGGGCCACTCTACAATGAGCAGTTCTTC.

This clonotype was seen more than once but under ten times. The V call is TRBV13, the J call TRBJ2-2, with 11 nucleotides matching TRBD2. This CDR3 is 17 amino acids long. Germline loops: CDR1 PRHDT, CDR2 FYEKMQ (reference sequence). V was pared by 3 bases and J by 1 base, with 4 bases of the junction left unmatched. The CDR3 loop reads CASSFMTSGENTGELFF. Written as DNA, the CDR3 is TGTGCCAGCAGCTTCATGACTAGCGGGGAGAACACCGGGGAGCTGTTTTTT. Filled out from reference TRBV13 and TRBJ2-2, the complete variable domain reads AAGVIQSPRHLIKEKRETATLKCYPIPRHDTVYWYQQGPGQDPQFLISFYEKMQSDKGSIPDRFSAQQFSDYHSELNMSSLELGDSALYFCASSFMTSGENTGELFFGEGSRLTVL.

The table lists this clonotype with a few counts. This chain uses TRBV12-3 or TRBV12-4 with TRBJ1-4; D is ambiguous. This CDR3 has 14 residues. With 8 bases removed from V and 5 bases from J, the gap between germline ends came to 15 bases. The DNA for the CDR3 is TGTGCCAGCGGGCGAGACGGAGGAAATGAAAAACTGTTTTTT. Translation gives CASGRDGGNEKLFF.

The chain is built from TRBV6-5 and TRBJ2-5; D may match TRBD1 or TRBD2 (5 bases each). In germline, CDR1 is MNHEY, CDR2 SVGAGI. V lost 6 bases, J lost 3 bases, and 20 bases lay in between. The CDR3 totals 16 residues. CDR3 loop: CASRPTASFGEETQYF. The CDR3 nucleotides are TGTGCCAGCAGGCCGACAGCCTCCTTCGGGGAAGAGACCCAGTACTTC.

CDR3 nucleotide sequence: TGTGCCAGCAGCCAAGTCCCGACACGAAGACAAGAGACCCAGTACTTC. It translates to CASSQVPTRRQETQYF. The chain couples TRBV3-1 to TRBJ2-5; D remains ambiguous. V was shortened by 1 base and J by 2 bases, with 14 bases between the two germline ends. This CDR3 comprises 16 residues. CDR1 and CDR2 from the germline V gene are LGHDT and YNNKEL (reference sequence).

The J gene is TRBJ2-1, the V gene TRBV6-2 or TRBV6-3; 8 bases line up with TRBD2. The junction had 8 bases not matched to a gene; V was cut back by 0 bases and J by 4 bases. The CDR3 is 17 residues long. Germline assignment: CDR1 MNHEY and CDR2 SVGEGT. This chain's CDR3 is CASSYSKLRGDYNEQFF. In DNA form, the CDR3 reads TGTGCCAGCAGTTACTCGAAATTGCGGGGGGATTACAATGAGCAGTTCTTC.

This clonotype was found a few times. This CDR3 reads CASSLEQGAAEAFF. The CDR3 DNA is TGTGCCAGCAGCTTAGAGCAGGGGGCGGCTGAAGCTTTCTTT. The chain uses TRBV7-9 and TRBJ1-1; TRBD1 matches at 8 bases. The CDR3 contains 14 residues. The germline CDR1 and CDR2 sequences are SEHNR and FQNEAQ (reference sequence). The ends lost 1 base at V and 6 bases at J; junction bases unmatched: 4.

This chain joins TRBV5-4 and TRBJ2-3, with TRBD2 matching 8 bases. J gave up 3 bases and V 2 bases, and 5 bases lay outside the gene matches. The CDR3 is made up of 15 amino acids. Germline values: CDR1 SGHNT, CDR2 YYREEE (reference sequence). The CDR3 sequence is CASSFGGGRTDTQYF. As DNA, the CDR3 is TGTGCCAGCAGCTTCGGGGGGGGGCGAACAGATACGCAGTATTTT. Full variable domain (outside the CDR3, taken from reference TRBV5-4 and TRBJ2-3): ETGVTQSPTHLIKTRGQQVTLRCSSQSGHNTVSWYQQALGQGPQFIFQYYREEENGRGNFPPRFSGLQFPNYSSELNVNALELDDSALYLCASSFGGGRTDTQYFGPGTRLTVL.

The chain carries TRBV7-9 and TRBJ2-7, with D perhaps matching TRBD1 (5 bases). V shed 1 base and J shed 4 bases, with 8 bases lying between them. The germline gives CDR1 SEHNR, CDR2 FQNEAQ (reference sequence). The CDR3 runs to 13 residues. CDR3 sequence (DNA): TGTGCCAGCAGCTTAGAGGGGTTTTACGAGCAGTACTTC. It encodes CASSLEGFYEQYF.

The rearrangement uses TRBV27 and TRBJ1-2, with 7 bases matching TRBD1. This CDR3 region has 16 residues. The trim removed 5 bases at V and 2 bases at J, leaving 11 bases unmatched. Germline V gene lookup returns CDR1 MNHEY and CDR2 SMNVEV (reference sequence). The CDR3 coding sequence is TGTGCCAGCAGTGCTATCGGACAGGAATACAACTATGGCTACACCTTC. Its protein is CASSAIGQEYNYGYTF.

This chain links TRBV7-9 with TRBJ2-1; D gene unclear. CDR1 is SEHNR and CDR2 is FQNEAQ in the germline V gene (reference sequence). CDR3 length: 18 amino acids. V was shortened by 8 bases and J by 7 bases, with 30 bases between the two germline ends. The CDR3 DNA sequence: TGTGCCAGCTACTCCAGGCGGCAAACCCGAATACCCGAGAATGAGCAGTTCTTC. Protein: CASYSRRQTRIPENEQFF. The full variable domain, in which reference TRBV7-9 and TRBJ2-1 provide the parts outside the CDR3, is DTGVSQNPRHKITKRGQNVTFRCDPISEHNRLYWYRQTLGQGPEFLTYFQNEAQLEKSRLLSDRFSAERPKGSFSTLEIQRTEQGDSAMYLCASYSRRQTRIPENEQFFGPGTRLTVL.

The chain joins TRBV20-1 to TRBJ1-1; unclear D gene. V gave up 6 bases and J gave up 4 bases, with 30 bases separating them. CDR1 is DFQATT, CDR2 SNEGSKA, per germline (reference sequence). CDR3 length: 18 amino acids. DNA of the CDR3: TGCAGTGCCAGGATGGCCCCGGACCCTCGGGCCTCGACCACTGAAGCTTTCTTT. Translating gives CSARMAPDPRASTTEAFF.

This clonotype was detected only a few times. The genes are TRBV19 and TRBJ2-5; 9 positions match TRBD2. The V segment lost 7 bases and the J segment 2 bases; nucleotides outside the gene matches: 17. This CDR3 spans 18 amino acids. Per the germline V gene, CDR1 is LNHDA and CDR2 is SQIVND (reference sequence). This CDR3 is CASTNKPSGSGRQETQYF. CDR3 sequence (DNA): TGTGCCAGTACAAATAAACCTTCCGGTAGCGGGAGACAAGAGACCCAGTACTTC.

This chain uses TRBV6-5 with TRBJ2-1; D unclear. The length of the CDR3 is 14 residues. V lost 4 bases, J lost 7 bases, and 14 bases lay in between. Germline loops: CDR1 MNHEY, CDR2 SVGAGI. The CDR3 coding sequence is TGTGCCAGCAGTTCTCGAGGACGGCGAAATGAGCAGTTCTTC. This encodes CASSSRGRRNEQFF.

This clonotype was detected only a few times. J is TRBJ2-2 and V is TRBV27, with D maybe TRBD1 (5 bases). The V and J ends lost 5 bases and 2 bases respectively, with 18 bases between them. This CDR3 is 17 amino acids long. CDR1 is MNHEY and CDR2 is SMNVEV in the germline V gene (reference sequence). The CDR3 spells CASSRTPFTYNTGELFF. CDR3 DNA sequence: TGTGCCAGCAGTAGGACACCCTTTACTTATAACACCGGGGAGCTGTTTTTT.

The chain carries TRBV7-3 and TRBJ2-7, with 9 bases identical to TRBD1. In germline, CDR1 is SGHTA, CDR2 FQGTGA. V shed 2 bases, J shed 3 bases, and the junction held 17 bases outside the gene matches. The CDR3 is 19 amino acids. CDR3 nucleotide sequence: TGTGCCAGCAGCTTAGAGTCTCATTTCCGGGACAGGGCGCACTACGAGCAGTACGTC. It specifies CASSLESHFRDRAHYEQYV.

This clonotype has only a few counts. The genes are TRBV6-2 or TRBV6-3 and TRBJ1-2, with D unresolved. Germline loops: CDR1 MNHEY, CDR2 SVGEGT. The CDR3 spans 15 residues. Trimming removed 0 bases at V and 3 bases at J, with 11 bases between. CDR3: CASSYSRLADYGYTF. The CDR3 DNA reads TGTGCCAGCAGTTACTCGAGATTGGCAGACTATGGCTACACCTTC.